This TCR beta chain is drawn from a study of blood T cell repertoires in COVID-19. Study-wide context: COVID-19 samples, acute and convalescent, were from the United States, Italy and Spain.

This CDR3 comprises 13 residues. V lost 0 bases to trimming and J lost 12 bases, with 12 bases between them. The germline CDR1 and CDR2 sequences are LNHNV and YYDKDF (reference sequence). Profiled with immunoSEQ multiplex PCR; TCRdb holds only in-frame clones, not every one. The sample consists of roughly 99,000 clones, about 93% of them appearing once. The sequenced material came from peripheral blood. This clonotype was sampled from a woman in her 30s with acute or convalescent COVID-19. The chain couples TRBV15 to TRBJ2-1, with D tentatively TRBD1 (5 bases). CDR3 amino acids: CATSRDSGYGQFF. CDR3 sequence (DNA): TGTGCCACCAGCAGAGATTCAGGGTACGGGCAGTTCTTC.